Following are 8 T cell receptor beta chains from one sample sequenced in a study of shared T cell receptors in the human thymus. Using immunoSEQ multiplex PCR, the repertoire was profiled, and TCRdb retains in-frame clones only, with some absent. This sample yields hundreds of thousands of clones, of which 80% to 90% are seen a single time; under 0.012% belongs to the top ten. The sample was also reused in another study, on human thymus T cells.

Sequencing input: thymocytes. These receptor sequences come from a girl less than two years old with a congenital heart defect.

This rearrangement joins TRBV27 to TRBJ2-5, with D possibly being TRBD1 (5 bases). V lost 3 bases, J lost 4 bases, and 9 bases lay in between. The CDR3 runs to 13 residues. CDR1 is MNHEY, CDR2 SMNVEV, per germline (reference sequence). The CDR3 loop is CASSFRQRETQYF. In nucleotides, the CDR3 is TGTGCCAGCAGTTTTCGACAGAGAGAGACCCAGTACTTC.

The chain employs TRBV7-2 and TRBJ1-3, with TRBD1 as a possible D gene (6 bases). V was shortened by 5 bases and J by 7 bases, with 21 bases between the two germline ends. The CDR3 is 16 amino acids. CDR1 and CDR2 from the germline V gene are SGHTA and FQGNSA. CDR3 nucleotides: TGTGCCAGCAGCCGAGGGGAGGGGGGGGCTTTCAACACCATATATTTT. Encoded protein: CASSRGEGGAFNTIYF.

The chain couples TRBV15 to TRBJ1-2; TRBD1 might be the D (5 bases). Trimming shortened V by 3 bases and J by 4 bases, and 21 bases separated the two germline ends. This CDR3 region has 17 residues. The V gene's germline CDR1 is LNHNV and CDR2 YYDKDF (reference sequence). CDR3 amino acids: CATSRSSHPSGLYGYTF. Written as DNA, the CDR3 is TGTGCCACCAGCAGGTCTTCCCATCCTTCGGGACTCTATGGCTACACCTTC.

The chain uses TRBV14 and TRBJ2-4; possibly TRBD1 for D (6 bases). This CDR3 contains 13 residues. V lost 1 base and J 7 bases, leaving 8 bases between the germline ends. Germline CDR1 SGHDN, CDR2 FVKESK. The CDR3 sequence: CASSQAQGNIQYF. CDR3 nucleotides: TGTGCCAGCAGCCAAGCTCAGGGGAACATTCAGTACTTC. Combining the CDR3 with reference TRBV14 and TRBJ2-4 gives the whole variable domain EAGVTQFPSHSVIEKGQTVTLRCDPISGHDNLYWYRRVMGKEIKFLLHFVKESKQDESGMPNNRFLAERTGGTYSTLKVQPAELEDSGVYFCASSQAQGNIQYFGAGTRLSVL.

The V gene is TRBV6-1, the J gene TRBJ2-5; D perhaps matches TRBD1 (6 bases). Germline V gives CDR1 MNHNS, CDR2 SASEGT. CDR3 length: 14 residues. V was shortened by 1 base and J by 5 bases, with 11 bases between the two germline ends. CDR3 DNA: TGTGCCAGCAGTGAAGTGGGGGCCCAGGAGACCCAGTACTTC. Encoded protein: CASSEVGAQETQYF.

The CDR3 DNA sequence: TGTGCCAGCAGGCAAACAGGGAACGGCTACACCTTC. Encoded protein: CASRQTGNGYTF. The chain links TRBV27 to TRBJ1-2; D perhaps matches TRBD1 (6 bases). CDR1 is MNHEY, CDR2 SMNVEV, per germline (reference sequence). CDR3 length: 12 residues. The V end lost 6 bases, the J end lost 8 bases, and 13 bases lay between the germline ends.

The V gene is TRBV29-1, the J gene TRBJ2-3; 7 bases are a match to TRBD1. J was trimmed by 5 bases and V by 0 bases; bases with no gene match: 8. The V gene's germline CDR1 is SQVTM and CDR2 ANQGSEA. This CDR3 comprises 15 residues. CDR3 protein: CSVEDGDSGKDTQYF. CDR3 DNA: TGCAGCGTTGAAGATGGGGACAGTGGTAAAGATACGCAGTATTTT.

This clone was counted once. The chain combines TRBV23-1 with TRBJ1-6; 7 nucleotides line up with TRBD1. TRBV23-1 is an open reading frame, and its role is uncertain. There are 17 residues in the CDR3. The junction had 9 bases not matched to a gene; V was cut back by 2 bases and J by 5 bases. Here the CDR3 reads CASSQGKRGLHNSPLHF. CDR3 DNA sequence: TGCGCCAGCAGTCAAGGTAAAAGGGGGCTCCATAATTCACCCCTCCACTTT.